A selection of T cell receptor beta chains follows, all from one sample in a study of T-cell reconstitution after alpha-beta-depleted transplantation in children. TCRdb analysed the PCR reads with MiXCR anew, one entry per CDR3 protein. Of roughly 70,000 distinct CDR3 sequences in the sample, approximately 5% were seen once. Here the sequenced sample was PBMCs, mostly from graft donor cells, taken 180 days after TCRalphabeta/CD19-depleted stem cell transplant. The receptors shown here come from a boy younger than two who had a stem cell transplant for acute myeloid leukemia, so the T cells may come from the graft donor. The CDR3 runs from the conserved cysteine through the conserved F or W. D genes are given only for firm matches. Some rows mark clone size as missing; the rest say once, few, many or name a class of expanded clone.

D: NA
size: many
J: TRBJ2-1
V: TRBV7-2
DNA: TGTGCCAGCAGCTTCGGCCCCTACAATGAGCAGTTCTTC
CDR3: CASSFGPYNEQFF

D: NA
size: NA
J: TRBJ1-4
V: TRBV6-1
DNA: TGTGCCAGCCGTGAACGACGGGGCACTAATGAAAAACTGTTTTTT
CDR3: CASRERRGTNEKLFF

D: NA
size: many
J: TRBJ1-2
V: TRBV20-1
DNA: TGCAGTGCTAGGGTCGACAGACCCGGGGACTATGGCTACACCTTC
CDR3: CSARVDRPGDYGYTF

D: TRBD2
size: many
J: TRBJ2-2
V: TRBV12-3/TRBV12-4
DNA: TGTGCCAGCAGTTTACGGGGGGGGCCCGGGGAGCTGTTTTTT
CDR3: CASSLRGGPGELFF

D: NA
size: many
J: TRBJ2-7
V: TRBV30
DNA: TGTGCCCCGAGGGAGTCCTCCGAGCAGTACTTC
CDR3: CAPRESSEQYF

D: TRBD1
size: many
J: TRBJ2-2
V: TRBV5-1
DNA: TGCGCCAGCAGCCCGGGACAGTCCTCCGGCGGGGAGCTGTTTTTT
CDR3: CASSPGQSSGGELFF

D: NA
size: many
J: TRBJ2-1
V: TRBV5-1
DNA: TGCGCCAGCAGCTTGGCCAACGGGGGCCACAATGAGCAGTTCTTC
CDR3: CASSLANGGHNEQFF

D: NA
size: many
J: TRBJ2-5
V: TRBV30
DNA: TGTGCCTGGAGTCCAGGAAGGCAAGAGACCCAGTACTTC
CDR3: CAWSPGRQETQYF

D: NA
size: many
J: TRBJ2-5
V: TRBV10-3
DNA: TGTGCCATCAGTGGAGGGAGAGAGACCCAGTACTTC
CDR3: CAISGGRETQYF

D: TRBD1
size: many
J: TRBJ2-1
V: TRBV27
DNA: TGTGCCAGCAGCTTCCGAACAGGGGTGTATGAGCAGTTCTTC
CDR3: CASSFRTGVYEQFF

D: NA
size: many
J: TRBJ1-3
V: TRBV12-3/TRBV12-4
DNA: TGTGCCAGTCCCTGGGGCTCTGGAAACACCATATATTTT
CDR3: CASPWGSGNTIYF

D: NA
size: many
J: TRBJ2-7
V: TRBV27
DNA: TGTGCCAGCAAGACGGGCTCTCAAGGGAACGAGCAGTACTTC
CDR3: CASKTGSQGNEQYF

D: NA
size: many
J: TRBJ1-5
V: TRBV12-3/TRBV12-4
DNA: TGTGCCAGCAGTCCCAGACAGGTCAATCAGCCCCAGCATTTT
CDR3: CASSPRQVNQPQHF

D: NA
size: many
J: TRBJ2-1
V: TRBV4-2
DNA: TGTGCCAGCAGCCAAGATCGCGGAGGGGGCTCCTACAATGAGCAGTTCTTC
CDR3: CASSQDRGGGSYNEQFF

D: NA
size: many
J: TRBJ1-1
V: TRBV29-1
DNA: TGCAGCGTTGCTGGGGTAATGAACACTGAAGCTTTCTTT
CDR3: CSVAGVMNTEAFF

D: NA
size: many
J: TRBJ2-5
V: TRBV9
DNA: TGTGCCAGCGGTGGGACTCTCCAAGAGACCCAGTACTTC
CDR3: CASGGTLQETQYF

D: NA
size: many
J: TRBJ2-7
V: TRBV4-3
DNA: TGCGCCAGCAGCCAAGGTGGGGGAGGATCCTACGAGCAGTACTTC
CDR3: CASSQGGGGSYEQYF

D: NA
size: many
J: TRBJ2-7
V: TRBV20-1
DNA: TGCAGTGCGGGTAACTACGAGCAGTACTTC
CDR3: CSAGNYEQYF

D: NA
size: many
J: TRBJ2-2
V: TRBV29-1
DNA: TGCAGCGTTGTAGCTCAGGGAACCGGGGAGCTGTTTTTT
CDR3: CSVVAQGTGELFF

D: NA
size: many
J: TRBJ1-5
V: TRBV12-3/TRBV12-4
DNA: TGTGCCAGCAGTCCCGGGACTCTTCATCAGCCCCAGCATTTT
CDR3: CASSPGTLHQPQHF

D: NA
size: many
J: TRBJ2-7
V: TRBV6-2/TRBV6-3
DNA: TGTGCCAGCAGCCATAACTACGAGCAGTACTTC
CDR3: CASSHNYEQYF

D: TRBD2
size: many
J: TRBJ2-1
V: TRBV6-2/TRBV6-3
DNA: TGTGCCAGCAGTTACGGGGGGGTGAAGTTCTTC
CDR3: CASSYGGVKFF

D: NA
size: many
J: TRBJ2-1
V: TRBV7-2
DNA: TGTGCCAGCAGCTTAGCCATCTCGATCGAGCAGTTCTTC
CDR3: CASSLAISIEQFF

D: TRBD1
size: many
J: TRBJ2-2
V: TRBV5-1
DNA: TGCGCCAGCAGCTTGGTGATACAGGGGCGCAAAACCACCGGGGAGCTGTTTTTT
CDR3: CASSLVIQGRKTTGELFF

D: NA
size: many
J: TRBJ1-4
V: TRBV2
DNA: TGTGCCAGCAGTTTTAATGAAAAACTGTTTTTT
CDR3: CASSFNEKLFF

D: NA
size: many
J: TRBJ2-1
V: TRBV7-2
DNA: TGTGCCAGCAGCCCCCCGCAGCCATACAATGAGCAGTTCTTC
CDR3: CASSPPQPYNEQFF

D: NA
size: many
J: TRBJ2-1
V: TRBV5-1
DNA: TGCGCCAGCAGCTTGCGGGGGCCTGGGTACAATGAGCAGTTCTTC
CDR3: CASSLRGPGYNEQFF

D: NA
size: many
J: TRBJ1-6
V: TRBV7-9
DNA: TGTGCCAGCAGCTTGGACAGTAGGAATTCACCCCTCCACTTT
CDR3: CASSLDSRNSPLHF

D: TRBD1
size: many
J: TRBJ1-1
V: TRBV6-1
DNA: TGTGCCAGCAGTGGACCGGGACAGTACACTGAAGCTTTCTTT
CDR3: CASSGPGQYTEAFF

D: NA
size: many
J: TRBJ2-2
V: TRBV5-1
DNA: TGCGCCAGCAGACAGACCGCGAACACCGGGGAGCTGTTTTTT
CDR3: CASRQTANTGELFF

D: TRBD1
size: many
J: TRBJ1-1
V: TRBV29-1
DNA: TGCAGCGTTGCTAGAACCCAGGGGGAAGGCTTCACTGAAGCTTTCTTT
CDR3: CSVARTQGEGFTEAFF

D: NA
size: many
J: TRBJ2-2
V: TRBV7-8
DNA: TGTGCCAGCAGCTTAGCACCTCCCCGGGGCCCCACCGGGGAGCTGTTTTTT
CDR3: CASSLAPPRGPTGELFF

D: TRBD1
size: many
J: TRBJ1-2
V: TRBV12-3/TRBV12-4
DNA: TGTGCCAGCAGAGGGGACAGCCCCTATGGCTACACCTTC
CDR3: CASRGDSPYGYTF

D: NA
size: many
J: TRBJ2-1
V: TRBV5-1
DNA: TGCGCCAGCAGCCGGGCCCGAAACTCCTACAATGAGCAGTTCTTC
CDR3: CASSRARNSYNEQFF

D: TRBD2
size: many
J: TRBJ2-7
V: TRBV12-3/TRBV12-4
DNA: TGTGCCAGCAGTCTAGCGGGGGGGCTTCTGCTCTACGAGCAGTACTTC
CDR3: CASSLAGGLLLYEQYF

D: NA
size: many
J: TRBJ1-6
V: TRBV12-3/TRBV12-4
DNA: TGTGCCAGCAGTTTGGGGGGTCATTCACCCCTCCACTTT
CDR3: CASSLGGHSPLHF

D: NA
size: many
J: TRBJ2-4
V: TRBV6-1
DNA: TGTGCCAGCAGTGAACTTAATATAGACATTCAGTACTTC
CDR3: CASSELNIDIQYF

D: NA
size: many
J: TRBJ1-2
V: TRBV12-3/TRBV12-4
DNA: TGTGCCAGCACCCTCGGGAACTATGGCTACACCTTC
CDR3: CASTLGNYGYTF

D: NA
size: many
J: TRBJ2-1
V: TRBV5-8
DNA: TGTGCCAGCAGATCATCCCCCGGCAGGGGAAATGAGCAGTTCTTC
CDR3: CASRSSPGRGNEQFF

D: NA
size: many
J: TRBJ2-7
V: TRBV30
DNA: TGTGCCTGGAGTGTCTCAGCCTCCTACGAGCAGTACTTC
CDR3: CAWSVSASYEQYF

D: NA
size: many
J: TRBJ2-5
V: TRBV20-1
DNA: TGCAGTGTTGATCACAGGAAAGAGACCCAGTACTTC
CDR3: CSVDHRKETQYF

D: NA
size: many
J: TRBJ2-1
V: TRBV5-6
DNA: TGTGCCAGCAGCCCATTAAACCTCGACGGAAACAATGAGCAGTTCTTC
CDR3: CASSPLNLDGNNEQFF

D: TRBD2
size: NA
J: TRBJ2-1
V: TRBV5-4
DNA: TGTGCCAGCAGCACCGGGACTAGGGATGAGCAGTTCTTC
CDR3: CASSTGTRDEQFF

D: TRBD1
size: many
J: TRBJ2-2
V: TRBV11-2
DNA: TGTGCCAGCAGCTTCTTTGGGACAGGGGACACCGGGGAGCTGTTTTTT
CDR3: CASSFFGTGDTGELFF

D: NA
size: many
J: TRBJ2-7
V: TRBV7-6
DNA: TGTGCCAGCAGCCCGCCAGGGGTAGGGGTAAACGAGCAGTACTTC
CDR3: CASSPPGVGVNEQYF

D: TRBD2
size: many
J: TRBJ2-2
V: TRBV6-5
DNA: TGTGCCAGCAGTTACTCGAACGGGGGGACCGGGGAGCTGTTTTTT
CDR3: CASSYSNGGTGELFF

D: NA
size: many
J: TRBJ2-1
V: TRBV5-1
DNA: TGCGCCAGCAGCCAGGGGAGCAATGAGCAGTTCTTC
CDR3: CASSQGSNEQFF

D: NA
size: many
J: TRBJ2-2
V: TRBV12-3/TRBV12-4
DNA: TGTGCCAGCAGACCGGGCGGGGCCGGGGAGCTGTTTTTT
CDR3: CASRPGGAGELFF

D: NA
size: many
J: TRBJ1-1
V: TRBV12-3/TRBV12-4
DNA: TGTGCCAGCAGTTTAGCCCGTGGGGGCACTGAAGCTTTCTTT
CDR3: CASSLARGGTEAFF

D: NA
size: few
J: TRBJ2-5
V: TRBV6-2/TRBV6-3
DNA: TGTGCCAGCAGTGGGACGGACTCGGCGGGGACCCAGTACTTC
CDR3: CASSGTDSAGTQYF

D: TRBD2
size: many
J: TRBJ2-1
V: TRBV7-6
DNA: TGTGCCAGCAGCTTAGGTCTATTCGGGGGGGCCCCTTACAATGAGCAGTTCTTC
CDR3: CASSLGLFGGAPYNEQFF

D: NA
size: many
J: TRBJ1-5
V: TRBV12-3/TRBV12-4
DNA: TGTGCCAGCAGTTTAATCCGGGGAGGCGCCGATTTT
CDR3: CASSLIRGGADF

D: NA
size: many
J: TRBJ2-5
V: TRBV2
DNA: TGTGCCAGCAGTGAAGGGCCAGCCACAGGAGAGACCCAGTACTTC
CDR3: CASSEGPATGETQYF

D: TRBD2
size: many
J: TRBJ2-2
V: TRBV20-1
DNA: TGCAGTGCTAGAGATCAAGAGCGGGGGGATTCCGGGGAGCTGTTTTTT
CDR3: CSARDQERGDSGELFF